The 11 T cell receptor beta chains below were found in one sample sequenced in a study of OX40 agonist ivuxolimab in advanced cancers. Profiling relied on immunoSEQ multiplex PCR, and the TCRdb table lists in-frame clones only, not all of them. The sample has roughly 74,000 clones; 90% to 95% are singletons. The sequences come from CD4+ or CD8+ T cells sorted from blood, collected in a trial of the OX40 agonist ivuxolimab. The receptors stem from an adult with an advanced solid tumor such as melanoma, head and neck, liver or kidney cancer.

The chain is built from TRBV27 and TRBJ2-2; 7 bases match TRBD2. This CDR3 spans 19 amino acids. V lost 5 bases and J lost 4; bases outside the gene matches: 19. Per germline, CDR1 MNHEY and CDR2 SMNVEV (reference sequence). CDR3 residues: CASSPRARGGGSPTGELFF. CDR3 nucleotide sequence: TGTGCCAGCAGTCCAAGGGCAAGGGGTGGCGGGAGCCCCACCGGGGAGCTGTTTTTT.

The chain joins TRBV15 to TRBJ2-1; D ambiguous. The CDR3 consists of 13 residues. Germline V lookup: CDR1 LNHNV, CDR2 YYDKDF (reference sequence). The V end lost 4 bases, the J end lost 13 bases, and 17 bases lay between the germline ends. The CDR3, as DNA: TGTGCCACCAGCACTCCCTCGGACCGGAACCAGTTCTTC. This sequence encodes CATSTPSDRNQFF.

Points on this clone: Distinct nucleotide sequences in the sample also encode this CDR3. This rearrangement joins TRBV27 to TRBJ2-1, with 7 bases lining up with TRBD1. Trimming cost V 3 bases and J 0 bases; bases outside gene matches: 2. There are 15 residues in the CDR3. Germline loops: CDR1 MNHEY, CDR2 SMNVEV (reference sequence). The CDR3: CASSFRDSSYNEQFF. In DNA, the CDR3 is TGTGCCAGCAGTTTCAGGGACAGCTCCTACAATGAGCAGTTCTTC.

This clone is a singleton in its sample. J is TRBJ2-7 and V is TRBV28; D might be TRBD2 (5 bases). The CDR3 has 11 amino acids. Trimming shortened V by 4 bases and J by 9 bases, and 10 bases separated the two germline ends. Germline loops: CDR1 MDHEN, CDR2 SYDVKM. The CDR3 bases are TGTGCCAGCAGTTGGTCTAGCATGCAGTACTTC. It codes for CASSWSSMQYF.

CDR3 nucleotide sequence: TGTGCCAGCAGTTCCCAAAATTCACCCCTCCACTTT. Residues: CASSSQNSPLHF. This chain joins TRBV27 and TRBJ1-6; D call uncertain. Per the germline V gene, CDR1 is MNHEY and CDR2 is SMNVEV (reference sequence). V was cut by 4 bases and J by 7 bases, with 5 bases left in between. The CDR3 runs 12 residues.

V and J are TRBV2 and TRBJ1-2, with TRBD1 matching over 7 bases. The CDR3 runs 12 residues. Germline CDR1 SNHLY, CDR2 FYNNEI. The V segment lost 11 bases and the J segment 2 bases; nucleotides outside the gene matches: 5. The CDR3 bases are TGTGCCGGACGGGACAGAAACTATGGCTACACCTTC. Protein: CAGRDRNYGYTF.

CDR3 DNA: TGTGCCAGTAGTATTTCTTTCTATGGCTACACCTTC. Protein: CASSISFYGYTF. The rearrangement joins TRBV19 to TRBJ1-2; D remains unclear. The CDR3 totals 12 residues. Between the trimmed V and J ends, which lost 3 bases and 4 bases, there was a span of 6 bases. CDR1 LNHDA and CDR2 SQIVND come from the germline V gene (reference sequence). Complete variable domain (other parts from reference TRBV19 and TRBJ1-2): DGGITQSPKYLFRKEGQNVTLSCEQNLNHDAMYWYRQDPGQGLRLIYYSQIVNDFQKGDIAEGYSVSREKKESFPLTVTSAQKNPTAFYLCASSISFYGYTFGSGTRLTVV.

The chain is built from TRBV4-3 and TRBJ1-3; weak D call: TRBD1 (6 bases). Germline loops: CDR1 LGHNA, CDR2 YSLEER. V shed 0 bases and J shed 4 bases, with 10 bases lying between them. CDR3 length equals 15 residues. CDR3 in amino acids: CASSQDTGAGNTIYF. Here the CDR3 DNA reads TGCGCCAGCAGCCAAGATACGGGGGCCGGAAACACCATATATTTT.

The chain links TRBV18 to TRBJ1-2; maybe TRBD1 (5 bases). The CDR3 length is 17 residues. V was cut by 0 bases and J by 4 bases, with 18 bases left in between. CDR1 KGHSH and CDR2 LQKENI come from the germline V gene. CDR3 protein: CASSPPTVSPAPYGYTF. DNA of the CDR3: TGTGCCAGCTCACCACCGACAGTCTCTCCCGCCCCCTATGGCTACACCTTC.

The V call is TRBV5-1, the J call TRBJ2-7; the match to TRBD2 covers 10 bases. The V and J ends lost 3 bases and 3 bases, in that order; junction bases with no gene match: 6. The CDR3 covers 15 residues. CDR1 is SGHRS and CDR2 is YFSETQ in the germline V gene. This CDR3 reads CASSSEAGGYYEQYF. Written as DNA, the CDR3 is TGCGCCAGCAGCTCCGAAGCGGGAGGGTACTACGAGCAGTACTTC.

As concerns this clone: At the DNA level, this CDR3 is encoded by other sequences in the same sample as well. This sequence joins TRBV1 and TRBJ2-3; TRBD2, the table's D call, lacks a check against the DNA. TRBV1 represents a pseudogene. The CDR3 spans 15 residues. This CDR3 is CTSSQERAWRDTQYF. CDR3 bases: TGCACCAGCAGCCAAGAGCGGGCGTGGAGGGATACGCAGTATTTT.